A single sample is the source of the 30 T cell receptor beta chains below, sequenced in a study of T cell responses to AZD1222 COVID-19 vaccine. Clones were sequenced by immunoSEQ multiplex PCR, and TCRdb holds only the in-frame ones, with some missing. The table lists 75,000 to 100,000 clones, 80% to 90% of them singletons. The source material was peripheral blood, sampled on day 0 of MenACWY control vaccination. These receptors were obtained from an adult in good health.

J is TRBJ1-1 and V is TRBV30; TRBD1 matches 9 bases. The V gene's germline CDR1 is GTSNPN and CDR2 SVGIG (reference sequence). This CDR3 contains 15 residues. Trimming at V came to 5 bases and at J to 4 bases, leaving 11 bases not matched to a gene. CDR3: CAWQGDRATGTEAFF. CDR3 coding DNA: TGTGCCTGGCAAGGGGACAGGGCGACGGGCACTGAAGCTTTCTTT.

The chain employs TRBV28 and TRBJ1-1, with a weak D call TRBD1 (6 bases). CDR3 length: 17 amino acids. Trimming cost V 7 bases and J 4 bases, with 25 bases left between them. Germline CDR1 reads MDHEN; CDR2 reads SYDVKM. CDR3 in DNA: TGTGCCAGCACCCTACAATCCGGGGCCAACAGGGTCACTGAAGCTTTCTTT. Its translation: CASTLQSGANRVTEAFF.

This clone came up once. V usage is TRBV2 and J usage is TRBJ1-1; a possible D gene is TRBD1 (6 bases). The CDR3 is 15 amino acids. CDR1 SNHLY and CDR2 FYNNEI come from the germline V gene. The V gene lost 3 bases and the J gene lost 3 bases, with 14 bases spanning the gap. The CDR3 nucleotides are TGTGCCAGCAGTGATGGGGGGACAAGAGACACTGAAGCTTTCTTT. Its protein is CASSDGGTRDTEAFF. Drawing the rest from reference TRBV2 and TRBJ1-1, the complete variable domain is EPEVTQTPSHQVTQMGQEVILRCVPISNHLYFYWYRQILGQKVEFLVSFYNNEISEKSEIFDDQFSVERPDGSNFTLKIRSTKLEDSAMYFCASSDGGTRDTEAFFGQGTRLTVV.

The table lists this clone with a count of one. This chain links TRBV30 with TRBJ2-3; 7 bases are a match to TRBD1. Germline V gene sequence: CDR1 GTSNPN, CDR2 SVGIG (reference sequence). The CDR3 spans 15 residues. V gave up 0 bases and J gave up 4 bases; unmatched junction bases: 7. The CDR3 reads CAWSVHRGTADTQYF. Written as DNA, the CDR3 is TGTGCCTGGAGTGTACACAGGGGTACGGCAGATACGCAGTATTTT. Drawing the rest from reference TRBV30 and TRBJ2-3, the complete variable domain is SQTIHQWPATLVQPVGSPLSLECTVEGTSNPNLYWYRQAAGRGLQLLFYSVGIGQISSEVPQNLSASRPQDRQFILSSKKLLLSDSGFYLCAWSVHRGTADTQYFGPGTRLTVL.

CDR3 sequence (DNA): TGTGCCAGCAACCCTCCCTGGGGGGGCACCGGGGAGCTGTTTTTT. Its protein is CASNPPWGGTGELFF. V usage is TRBV11-2 and J usage is TRBJ2-2; 7 nucleotides match TRBD2. The ends lost 7 bases at V and 4 bases at J; junction bases unmatched: 9. Germline V CDR1 and CDR2: SGHAT, FQNNGV. This CDR3 is built from 15 residues.

The chain employs TRBV30 and TRBJ2-3, with D perhaps matching TRBD2 (6 bases). The germline V gene has CDR1 GTSNPN and CDR2 SVGIG (reference sequence). With 4 bases removed from V and 2 bases from J, the gap between germline ends came to 10 bases. The CDR3 runs 13 residues. The CDR3 coding sequence is TGTGCCTGGACGGCGGGGTCCACAGATACGCAGTATTTT. This encodes CAWTAGSTDTQYF.

The V gene is TRBV5-4, the J gene TRBJ1-1; possibly TRBD1 for D (5 bases). V was clipped by 0 bases and J by 1 base, with 7 bases between them. CDR1 and CDR2 from the germline V gene are SGHNT and YYREEE (reference sequence). The CDR3 runs to 14 residues. Here the CDR3 DNA reads TGTGCCAGCAGCTTGGAGACAGCGAACACTGAAGCTTTCTTT. Amino acid sequence: CASSLETANTEAFF.

The chain links TRBV6-5 to TRBJ2-2, with unresolved D. The V end was cut by 6 bases, the J end by 1 base, with 12 bases between. The CDR3 has 15 residues. CDR1 MNHEY and CDR2 SVGAGI come from the germline V gene. DNA of the CDR3: TGTGCCAGCAGACATTACTTTGGGAACACCGGGGAGCTGTTTTTT. Its protein is CASRHYFGNTGELFF.

This rearrangement joins TRBV19 to TRBJ1-2; possible D gene TRBD1, 5 bases. The V and J ends lost 10 bases and 5 bases respectively, with 17 bases between them. Germline V gene lookup returns CDR1 LNHDA and CDR2 SQIVND (reference sequence). CDR3 length: 13 amino acids. DNA for the CDR3: TGTGCCACACAGGATGGGCGACCATATGGCTACACCTTC. It specifies CATQDGRPYGYTF. Combining the CDR3 with reference TRBV19 and TRBJ1-2 gives the whole variable domain DGGITQSPKYLFRKEGQNVTLSCEQNLNHDAMYWYRQDPGQGLRLIYYSQIVNDFQKGDIAEGYSVSREKKESFPLTVTSAQKNPTAFYLCATQDGRPYGYTFGSGTRLTVV.

This clone has more than one count but fewer than ten. This chain links TRBV11-2 with TRBJ1-1, with D hard to call. The germline V gene has CDR1 SGHAT and CDR2 FQNNGV. The CDR3 runs 14 residues. V lost 0 bases, J lost 1 base, and 6 bases lay in between. CDR3 protein: CASSLDPGNTEAFF. CDR3 nucleotides: TGTGCCAGCAGCTTAGATCCGGGGAACACTGAAGCTTTCTTT.

The rearrangement uses TRBV2 and TRBJ2-4; no reliable D call. The CDR3 consists of 15 residues. Germline CDR1 and CDR2: SNHLY and FYNNEI. Between the trimmed V and J ends, which lost 6 bases and 1 base, there was a span of 13 bases. CDR3 sequence: CASSPDLGAKNIQYF. Written as DNA, the CDR3 is TGTGCCAGCAGCCCAGACCTGGGGGCCAAAAACATTCAGTACTTC.

This clone was seen a single time. The V call is TRBV3-1 (or the pseudogene TRBV3-2), the J call TRBJ2-2; 7 bases are shared with TRBD1. V lost 3 bases to trimming and J lost 4 bases; unmatched junction nucleotides: 8. This CDR3 spans 16 amino acids. Germline values: CDR1 LGHDT, CDR2 YNNKEL (reference sequence). The DNA of the CDR3 is TGTGCCAGCAGCCATAGAAAGGGGGCGAGCACCGGGGAGCTGTTTTTT. Residues: CASSHRKGASTGELFF.

This chain's CDR3 is CASSQDRNTEAFF. In DNA, the CDR3 is TGTGCCAGCAGCCAAGACAGAAACACTGAAGCTTTCTTT. J is TRBJ1-1 and V is TRBV7-2; TRBD1 might be the D (5 bases). V gave up 5 bases and J gave up 2 bases, with 9 bases separating them. Germline loops: CDR1 SGHTA, CDR2 FQGNSA. There are 13 residues in the CDR3.

The chain employs TRBV28 and TRBJ1-5; D ambiguous. The CDR3 has 12 residues. Germline CDR1 reads MDHEN; CDR2 reads SYDVKM. The V end was cut by 6 bases, the J end by 4 bases, with 7 bases between. The CDR3 sequence is CASSRGNQPQHF. The CDR3 DNA sequence: TGTGCCAGCAGCCGCGGGAATCAGCCCCAGCATTTT. Together with reference TRBV28 and TRBJ1-5, the CDR3 gives the full variable domain: DVKVTQSSRYLVKRTGEKVFLECVQDMDHENMFWYRQDPGLGLRLIYFSYDVKMKEKGDIPEGYSVSREKKERFSLILESASTNQTSMYLCASSRGNQPQHFGDGTRLSIL.

The chain couples TRBV7-3 to TRBJ1-1; D gene uncertain. Germline loops: CDR1 SGHTA, CDR2 FQGTGA. V was clipped by 4 bases and J by 0 bases, with 18 bases between them. The CDR3 has 17 amino acids. CDR3: CASSSTPPSTLNTEAFF. The CDR3 DNA reads as TGTGCCAGCAGCTCAACACCGCCCTCTACTTTGAACACTGAAGCTTTCTTT.

The V gene is TRBV6-5, the J gene TRBJ2-7, with a weak D call TRBD1 (7 bases). CDR3 length: 12 amino acids. In germline, CDR1 is MNHEY, CDR2 SVGAGI. Trimming left V 11 bases short and J 4 bases short, with 15 bases between. CDR3 in amino acids: CAARGASYEQYF. The CDR3 DNA reads as TGTGCCGCCAGGGGGGCTTCGTACGAGCAGTACTTC.

The V and J genes are TRBV7-8 and TRBJ1-1; the D is unclear. CDR1 is SGHVS and CDR2 is FQNEAQ in the germline V gene. V lost 2 bases and J 0 bases, leaving 10 bases between the germline ends. CDR3 size: 15 residues. The CDR3 reads CASSLRGQLNTEAFF. The CDR3 DNA follows: TGTGCCAGCAGCTTACGAGGCCAGCTGAACACTGAAGCTTTCTTT.

The chain links TRBV27 to TRBJ2-5; TRBD1 matches at 8 bases. CDR1 is MNHEY, CDR2 SMNVEV, per germline (reference sequence). Trimming cost V 3 bases and J 2 bases; bases outside gene matches: 5. The CDR3 sequence is 15 residues long. CDR3 bases: TGTGCCAGCAGTTTGGGACAGGCGAATCAAGAGACCCAGTACTTC. Protein: CASSLGQANQETQYF.

The V and J genes are TRBV18 and TRBJ2-7; the match to TRBD1 covers 9 bases. Germline assignment: CDR1 KGHSH and CDR2 LQKENI. The CDR3 loop spans 17 amino acids. The V and J ends lost 4 bases and 2 bases, in that order; junction bases with no gene match: 12. This CDR3 is CASSHGMTQGAAYEQYF. CDR3 coding DNA: TGTGCCAGCTCACACGGAATGACACAGGGGGCAGCCTACGAGCAGTACTTC.

Remarks on this clone: Its ends do not fully match the called genes, so a read error is possible. This chain links TRBV12-3 or TRBV12-4 with TRBJ1-2; D is ambiguous. This CDR3 is 11 amino acids long. CDR3 region: CASSLGAGPLF. The CDR3 coding sequence is TGTGCCAGCAGTTTAGGCGCAGGCCCACTCTTC.

The rearrangement joins TRBV19 to TRBJ1-2; TRBD1 might be the D (6 bases). The CDR3 loop spans 16 amino acids. Trimming removed 1 base from V and 5 bases from J, with 17 bases in between. Germline CDR1 reads LNHDA; CDR2 reads SQIVND (reference sequence). The CDR3 sequence: CASSIARQGIAYGYTF. CDR3 nucleotides: TGTGCCAGTAGTATAGCACGGCAGGGGATAGCGTATGGCTACACCTTC.

This clone is termed medium-sized. J is TRBJ2-1 and V is TRBV9, with 7 bases fitting TRBD1. Unmatched junction bases numbered 6, after V lost 6 bases and J lost 0 bases. This CDR3 has 15 residues. The germline V gene encodes CDR1 SGDLS and CDR2 YYNGEE. The CDR3 DNA reads as TGTGCCAGCACCAAACAGGGGAACTCCTACAATGAGCAGTTCTTC. Its protein product is CASTKQGNSYNEQFF. The full variable domain, its missing parts supplied by reference TRBV9 and TRBJ2-1, is DSGVTQTPKHLITATGQRVTLRCSPRSGDLSVYWYQQSLDQGLQFLIQYYNGEERAKGNILERFSAQQFPDLHSELNLSSLELGDSALYFCASTKQGNSYNEQFFGPGTRLTVL.

The chain is built from TRBV7-2 and TRBJ1-2; the D is unclear. The CDR3 runs to 14 residues. CDR1 SGHTA and CDR2 FQGNSA come from the germline V gene. V was pared by 1 base and J by 1 base, with 7 bases between. In DNA, the CDR3 is TGTGCCAGCAGCTTAGGGGCCAATAACTATGGCTACACCTTC. It codes for CASSLGANNYGYTF.

J is TRBJ2-2 and V is TRBV29-1; the D gene is possibly TRBD2 (5 bases). Trimming removed 2 bases from V and 4 bases from J, with 17 bases in between. CDR3 length: 16 residues. In germline, CDR1 is SQVTM, CDR2 ANQGSEA. The CDR3 region is CSVELAGLSFTGELFF. CDR3 bases: TGCAGCGTTGAATTGGCGGGTCTGAGCTTCACCGGGGAGCTGTTTTTT.

This clone was found once. The J gene is TRBJ1-2, the V gene TRBV6-2 or TRBV6-3; 10 bases fit TRBD1. Trimming cost V 2 bases and J 7 bases; bases outside gene matches: 7. The V gene's germline CDR1 is MNHEY and CDR2 SVGEGT. The CDR3 is made up of 15 amino acids. The CDR3, as DNA: TGTGCCAGCAGTTACCCCCAGACAGGGGGCCTTGGCTACACCTTC. It translates to CASSYPQTGGLGYTF.

The chain joins TRBV4-2 to TRBJ1-6; unclear D gene. Germline loops: CDR1 LGHNA, CDR2 YNFKEQ. The germline V and J ends were trimmed by 1 base and 6 bases, with 10 bases remaining between them. The CDR3 totals 15 residues. The CDR3 DNA reads as TGTGCCAGCAGCCAAGTCCTCGGTGGTAATTCACCCCTCCACTTT. Its protein product is CASSQVLGGNSPLHF.

The chain couples TRBV19 to TRBJ1-2; D remains ambiguous. V lost 7 bases, J lost 4 bases, and 10 bases lay in between. This CDR3 region has 12 residues. CDR1 is LNHDA and CDR2 is SQIVND in the germline V gene (reference sequence). CDR3 in DNA: TGTGCCAGTAACCAGCGTCTCTATGGCTACACCTTC. This encodes CASNQRLYGYTF.

The chain has TRBV12-2 and TRBJ1-2; TRBD1 is the table's D call, not checked against the DNA. TRBV12-2 is flagged as a pseudogene. The CDR3 runs to 18 residues. The CDR3 loop is CASRSKSGQPMLVNGYTF. The CDR3 DNA sequence: TGTGCAAGTCGCTCGAAATCGGGACAGCCAATGTTGGTGAATGGCTACACCTTC.

For the CDR3, the DNA is TGCGCCAGCAGATCGACCGGGACAGGGAACACTGAAGCTTTCTTT. This codes for CASRSTGTGNTEAFF. This rearrangement joins TRBV5-1 to TRBJ1-1; TRBD1 matches 8 bases. Germline CDR1 and CDR2: SGHRS and YFSETQ. This CDR3 has 15 residues. Unmatched junction bases numbered 7, after V lost 5 bases and J lost 1 base.

This chain links TRBV19 with TRBJ1-5; the match to TRBD1 covers 10 bases. Germline CDR1 and CDR2: LNHDA and SQIVND (reference sequence). CDR3 size: 16 residues. The V and J ends lost 7 bases and 7 bases, in that order; junction bases with no gene match: 13. The chain's CDR3 is CASTLGPGTGDQPQHF. In DNA form, the CDR3 reads TGTGCCAGTACCTTAGGTCCCGGGACAGGGGACCAGCCCCAGCATTTT.